Listed below are T cell receptor beta chains from one sample, sequenced in a study of blood T cell repertoires in COVID-19. Sequencing was performed with immunoSEQ multiplex PCR; in TCRdb, only in-frame clones are kept and a portion is missing. The table shows about 29,000 clones, with more than 80% occurring only once. The sequenced sample consisted of peripheral blood. These receptors were collected from a man older than 75 with acute or convalescent COVID-19. CDR3s include the opening cysteine and the closing phenylalanine or tryptophan. A D gene is named only where the DNA matches it firmly. Only some rows state a clone size, as once, few, many or a class for expanded clones.

J: TRBJ1-1; size: NA; D: TRBD1; V: TRBV3-1/TRBV3-2; CDR3: CASSQRRTGTGLQAFF; DNA: TGTGCCAGCAGCCAAAGGAGAACCGGGACAGGCCTCCAAGCTTTCTTT
J: TRBJ1-2; size: NA; D: TRBD1; V: TRBV3-1/TRBV3-2; CDR3: CASSQALPGQGPYGYTF; DNA: TGTGCCAGCAGCCAGGCCCTCCCGGGACAGGGCCCCTATGGCTACACCTTC
J: TRBJ2-5; size: NA; D: NA; V: TRBV7-2; CDR3: CASSLAQSETQYF; DNA: TGTGCCAGCAGCTTAGCCCAGTCCGAGACCCAGTACTTC
J: TRBJ2-1; size: NA; D: TRBD1; V: TRBV3-1/TRBV3-2; CDR3: CASSQDSTGGREQFF; DNA: TGTGCCAGCAGCCAAGACTCGACAGGGGGCCGTGAGCAGTTCTTC
J: TRBJ2-4; size: NA; D: NA; V: TRBV9; CDR3: CASSAPALDIQYF; DNA: TGTGCCAGCAGCGCCCCCGCCCTAGACATTCAGTACTTC
J: TRBJ1-6; size: NA; D: TRBD1; V: TRBV14; CDR3: CASSLRQGASPLHF; DNA: TGTGCCAGCAGCTTACGACAGGGGGCTTCACCCCTCCACTTT
J: TRBJ1-5; size: NA; D: TRBD1; V: TRBV5-1; CDR3: CASSPGTGSNQPQHF; DNA: TGCGCCAGCAGCCCAGGGACAGGGTCGAATCAGCCCCAGCATTTT
J: TRBJ2-7; size: NA; D: NA; V: TRBV7-2; CDR3: CASSSLASSSYEQYF; DNA: TGTGCCAGCAGCTCACTAGCATCGAGCTCCTACGAGCAGTACTTC
J: TRBJ1-6; size: NA; D: TRBD1; V: TRBV25-1; CDR3: CASSRGQGAGGNSPLHF; DNA: TGTGCCAGCAGTAGGGGACAGGGGGCTGGGGGTAATTCACCCCTCCACTTT
J: TRBJ1-5; size: NA; D: TRBD1; V: TRBV19; CDR3: CASSIRDRGPGGNQPQHF; DNA: TGTGCCAGTAGTATTCGGGACAGGGGGCCGGGGGGTAATCAGCCCCAGCATTTT
J: TRBJ1-6; size: once; D: TRBD1; V: TRBV30; CDR3: CAWSVRTGTSSYNSPLHF; DNA: TGTGCCTGGAGTGTACGGACAGGGACGAGCTCCTATAATTCACCCCTCCACTTT
J: TRBJ2-2; size: NA; D: TRBD1; V: TRBV11-2; CDR3: CASSPTGTGVTGELFF; DNA: TGTGCCAGCAGCCCGACCGGGACAGGGGTAACCGGGGAGCTGTTTTTT
J: TRBJ1-5; size: once; D: NA; V: TRBV15; CDR3: CATSREKSQPQHF; DNA: TGTGCCACCAGCAGAGAAAAGAGTCAGCCCCAGCATTTT
J: TRBJ2-7; size: NA; D: TRBD1; V: TRBV15; CDR3: CATSRSIPGGRGYEQYF; DNA: TGTGCCACCAGCAGATCCATACCAGGGGGTCGGGGCTACGAGCAGTACTTC
J: TRBJ1-2; size: NA; D: TRBD1; V: TRBV28; CDR3: CASSLQGTDTNYGYTF; DNA: TGTGCCAGCAGTCTCCAGGGGACAGACACTAACTATGGCTACACCTTC
J: TRBJ2-3; size: NA; D: NA; V: TRBV24-1; CDR3: CATSASGTFSTDTQYF; DNA: TGTGCCACCAGTGCCTCCGGGACATTTAGCACAGATACGCAGTATTTT
J: TRBJ1-5; size: NA; D: NA; V: TRBV15; CDR3: CATSREGGINQPQHF; DNA: TGTGCCACCAGCAGAGAGGGGGGGATCAATCAGCCCCAGCATTTT
J: TRBJ1-1; size: NA; D: NA; V: TRBV7-9; CDR3: CASSLDANRANTEAFF; DNA: TGTGCCAGCAGCTTAGATGCCAACCGAGCTAACACTGAAGCTTTCTTT
J: TRBJ2-2; size: NA; D: NA; V: TRBV7-2; CDR3: CASSSTGGTGELFF; DNA: TGTGCCAGCAGCTCGACTGGGGGGACCGGGGAGCTGTTTTTT
J: TRBJ1-1; size: NA; D: NA; V: TRBV6-5; CDR3: CASSTRVSSTEAFF; DNA: TGTGCCAGCAGTACCCGGGTGTCGTCCACTGAAGCTTTCTTT
J: TRBJ2-6; size: NA; D: NA; V: TRBV13; CDR3: CASSRPASRASGANVLTF; DNA: TGTGCCAGCAGCCGGCCGGCGAGCAGGGCCTCTGGGGCCAACGTCCTGACTTTC
J: TRBJ1-2; size: NA; D: TRBD1; V: TRBV7-3; CDR3: CASSLQGARGYTF; DNA: TGTGCCAGCAGCCTACAGGGGGCGCGGGGCTACACCTTC
J: TRBJ1-4; size: NA; D: NA; V: TRBV19; CDR3: CASSLRRAEKLFF; DNA: TGTGCCAGTAGTCTCAGGAGGGCGGAAAAACTGTTTTTT
J: TRBJ1-6; size: once; D: TRBD1; V: TRBV7-6; CDR3: CASSSTVTGGNSPLHF; DNA: TGTGCCAGCAGCTCGACAGTGACAGGGGGGAATTCACCCCTCCACTTT
J: TRBJ2-5; size: NA; D: NA; V: TRBV28; CDR3: CASSPTGVETQYF; DNA: TGTGCCAGCAGTCCGACGGGTGTTGAGACCCAGTACTTC
J: TRBJ1-2; size: NA; D: TRBD1; V: TRBV2; CDR3: CASSRDRGEYGYTF; DNA: TGTGCCAGCAGTCGGGACAGGGGAGAGTATGGCTACACCTTC
J: TRBJ2-5; size: NA; D: NA; V: TRBV4-1; CDR3: CASSPGPDRETQYF; DNA: TGCGCCAGCAGTCCAGGGCCCGATCGGGAGACCCAGTACTTC
J: TRBJ1-1; size: NA; D: TRBD1; V: TRBV15; CDR3: CATSRDPQGRGTEAFF; DNA: TGTGCCACCAGCAGAGATCCACAGGGGAGAGGCACTGAAGCTTTCTTT
J: TRBJ1-2; size: NA; D: TRBD1; V: TRBV2; CDR3: CASSAEKDRGLYGYTF; DNA: TGTGCCAGCAGTGCCGAGAAGGACAGGGGTCTTTATGGCTACACCTTC
J: TRBJ2-3; size: NA; D: NA; V: TRBV2; CDR3: CASKRDGTDTQYF; DNA: TGTGCCAGCAAGCGAGACGGCACAGATACGCAGTATTTT
J: TRBJ2-7; size: NA; D: NA; V: TRBV19; CDR3: CASSIGRGEQYF; DNA: TGTGCCAGTAGTATTGGCAGGGGCGAGCAGTACTTC
J: TRBJ1-5; size: NA; D: NA; V: TRBV10-2; CDR3: CASSEWGTALHF; DNA: TGCGCCAGCAGTGAGTGGGGGACTGCCTTACATTTT
J: TRBJ2-5; size: NA; D: TRBD2; V: TRBV19; CDR3: CASSVGLAGVTETQYF; DNA: TGTGCCAGTAGTGTGGGTCTAGCGGGGGTCACAGAGACCCAGTACTTC
J: TRBJ2-1; size: NA; D: TRBD1; V: TRBV27; CDR3: CASRRDRASYNEQFF; DNA: TGTGCCAGCCGCCGGGACAGGGCGTCCTACAATGAGCAGTTCTTC
J: TRBJ2-7; size: once; D: TRBD1; V: TRBV19; CDR3: CASSIQGQGAYEQYF; DNA: TGTGCCAGTAGTATCCAGGGACAGGGTGCCTACGAGCAGTACTTC
J: TRBJ2-3; size: NA; D: TRBD2; V: TRBV10-3; CDR3: CAISEKAGASTDTQYF; DNA: TGTGCCATCAGTGAGAAAGCGGGGGCCAGTACAGATACGCAGTATTTT
J: TRBJ2-7; size: once; D: NA; V: TRBV5-1; CDR3: CASSFQGSSYEQYF; DNA: TGCGCCAGTTCATTTCAGGGAAGCTCCTACGAGCAGTACTTC
J: TRBJ1-1; size: NA; D: NA; V: TRBV28; CDR3: CASSLRGSPTAAFF; DNA: TGTGCCAGCAGCCTAAGGGGGTCCCCGACAGCCGCTTTCTTT
J: TRBJ1-3; size: NA; D: NA; V: TRBV5-1; CDR3: CASSSGLAGNTIYF; DNA: TGCGCCAGCAGCTCCGGCCTAGCGGGAAACACCATATATTTT
J: TRBJ1-5; size: NA; D: NA; V: TRBV3-1/TRBV3-2; CDR3: CASSQDMEHQPQHF; DNA: TGTGCCAGCAGCCAAGATATGGAGCATCAGCCCCAGCATTTT
J: TRBJ2-5; size: few; D: TRBD2; V: TRBV5-1; CDR3: CASSWGPSGGQETQYF; DNA: TGCGCCAGCAGCTGGGGGCCTAGCGGGGGGCAAGAGACCCAGTACTTC
J: TRBJ1-1; size: few; D: TRBD1; V: TRBV19; CDR3: CASTGQGRSTEAFF; DNA: TGTGCCAGTACCGGACAGGGAAGGAGCACTGAAGCTTTCTTT
J: TRBJ1-2; size: NA; D: NA; V: TRBV15; CDR3: CATSTSLGGTNYGYTF; DNA: TGTGCCACCAGCACCTCCTTGGGCGGGACTAACTATGGCTACACCTTC
J: TRBJ2-1; size: NA; D: TRBD1; V: TRBV7-9; CDR3: CASTRGQGDEQFF; DNA: TGTGCCAGCACCCGGGGACAGGGCGATGAGCAGTTCTTC
J: TRBJ1-5; size: NA; D: TRBD1; V: TRBV18; CDR3: CASSPLGQGQPQHF; DNA: TGTGCCAGCTCACCACTGGGACAGGGCCAGCCCCAGCATTTT
J: TRBJ2-7; size: NA; D: TRBD1; V: TRBV3-1/TRBV3-2; CDR3: CASSPGGGTGGFEQYF; DNA: TGTGCCAGCAGCCCCGGGGGAGGGACAGGGGGCTTCGAGCAGTACTTC
J: TRBJ2-4; size: NA; D: TRBD2; V: TRBV9; CDR3: CASSVAPGLAPQNIQYF; DNA: TGTGCCAGCAGCGTAGCCCCGGGACTAGCGCCCCAGAACATTCAGTACTTC